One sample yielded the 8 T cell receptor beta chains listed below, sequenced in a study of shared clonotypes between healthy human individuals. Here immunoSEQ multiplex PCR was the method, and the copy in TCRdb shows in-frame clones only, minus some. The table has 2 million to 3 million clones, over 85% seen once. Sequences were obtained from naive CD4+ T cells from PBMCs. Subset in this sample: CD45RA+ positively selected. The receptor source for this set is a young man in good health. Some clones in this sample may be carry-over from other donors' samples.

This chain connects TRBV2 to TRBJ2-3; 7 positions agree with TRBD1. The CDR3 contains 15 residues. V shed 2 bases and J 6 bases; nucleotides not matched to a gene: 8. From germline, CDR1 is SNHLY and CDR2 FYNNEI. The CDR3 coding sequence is TGTGCCAGCAGTGAAACCAGACAGGGCCCGGATACGCAGTATTTT. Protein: CASSETRQGPDTQYF. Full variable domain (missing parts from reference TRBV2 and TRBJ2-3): EPEVTQTPSHQVTQMGQEVILRCVPISNHLYFYWYRQILGQKVEFLVSFYNNEISEKSEIFDDQFSVERPDGSNFTLKIRSTKLEDSAMYFCASSETRQGPDTQYFGPGTRLTVL.

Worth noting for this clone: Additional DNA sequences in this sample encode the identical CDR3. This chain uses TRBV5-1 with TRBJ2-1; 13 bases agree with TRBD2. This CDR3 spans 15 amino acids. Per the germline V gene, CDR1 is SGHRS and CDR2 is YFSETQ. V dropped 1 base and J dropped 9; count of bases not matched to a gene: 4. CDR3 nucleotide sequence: TGCGCCAGCAGCTTGACTAGCGGGAGGGAGGGTGAGCAGTTCTTC. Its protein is CASSLTSGREGEQFF.

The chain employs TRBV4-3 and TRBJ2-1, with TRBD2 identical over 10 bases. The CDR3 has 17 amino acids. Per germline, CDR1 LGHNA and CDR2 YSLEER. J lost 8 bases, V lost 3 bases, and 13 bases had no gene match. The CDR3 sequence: CASSHSAAGGIWDEQFF. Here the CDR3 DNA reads TGCGCCAGCAGCCATAGCGCAGCGGGAGGGATTTGGGATGAGCAGTTCTTC.

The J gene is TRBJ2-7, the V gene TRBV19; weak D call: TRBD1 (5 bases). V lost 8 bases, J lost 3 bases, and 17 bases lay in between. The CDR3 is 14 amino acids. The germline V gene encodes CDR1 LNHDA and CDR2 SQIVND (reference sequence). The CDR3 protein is CASGAGPSFYEQYF. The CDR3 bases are TGTGCCAGTGGGGCAGGCCCTAGTTTCTACGAGCAGTACTTC.

The CDR3, as DNA: TGTGCCAGCAGCGCCGACGGGTCTAGCGGGACCCCTAGGGAGCAGTACTTC. It yields the protein CASSADGSSGTPREQYF. V usage is TRBV7-9 and J usage is TRBJ2-7; 9 bases map to TRBD2. V lost 5 bases to trimming and J lost 7 bases; unmatched junction nucleotides: 18. Germline V gene lookup returns CDR1 SEHNR and CDR2 FQNEAQ (reference sequence). The CDR3 totals 17 residues. The whole variable domain, remainder taken from reference TRBV7-9 and TRBJ2-7, is DTGVSQNPRHKITKRGQNVTFRCDPISEHNRLYWYRQTLGQGPEFLTYFQNEAQLEKSRLLSDRFSAERPKGSFSTLEIQRTEQGDSAMYLCASSADGSSGTPREQYFGPGTRLTVT.

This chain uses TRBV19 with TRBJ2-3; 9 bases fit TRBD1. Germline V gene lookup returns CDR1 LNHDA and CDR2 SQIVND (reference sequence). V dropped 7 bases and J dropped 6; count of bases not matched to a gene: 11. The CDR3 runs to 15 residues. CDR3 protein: CASTLDRGLADTQYF. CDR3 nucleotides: TGTGCCAGTACCTTGGACAGGGGTCTTGCTGATACGCAGTATTTT. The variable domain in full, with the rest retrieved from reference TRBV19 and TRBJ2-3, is DGGITQSPKYLFRKEGQNVTLSCEQNLNHDAMYWYRQDPGQGLRLIYYSQIVNDFQKGDIAEGYSVSREKKESFPLTVTSAQKNPTAFYLCASTLDRGLADTQYFGPGTRLTVL.

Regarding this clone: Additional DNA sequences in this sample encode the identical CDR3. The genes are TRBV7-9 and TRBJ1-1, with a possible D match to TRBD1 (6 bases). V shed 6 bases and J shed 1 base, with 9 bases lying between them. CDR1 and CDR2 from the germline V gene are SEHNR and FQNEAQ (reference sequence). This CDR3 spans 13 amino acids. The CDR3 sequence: CASSYRENTEAFF. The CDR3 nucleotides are TGTGCCAGCAGTTACAGGGAGAACACTGAAGCTTTCTTT.

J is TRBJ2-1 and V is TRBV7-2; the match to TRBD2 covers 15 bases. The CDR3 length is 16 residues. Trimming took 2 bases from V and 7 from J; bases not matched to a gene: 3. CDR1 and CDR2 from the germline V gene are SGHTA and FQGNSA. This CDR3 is CASSLWTSGRVNEQFF. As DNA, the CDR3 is TGTGCCAGCAGCTTATGGACTAGCGGGAGGGTAAATGAGCAGTTCTTC.